This T cell receptor beta chain was recovered during a study of read filtering for tumor transcriptome and immune sequencing. CDR1 and CDR2 from the germline V gene are DFQATT and SNEGSKA (reference sequence). CDR3 size: 15 residues. The V end lost 1 base, the J end lost 6 bases, and 16 bases lay between the germline ends. The study, taken as a whole, reports: Sorted CD138-negative bone marrow cells were not purified T cells.

Turning to this clonotype: The antigen remains undetermined.

From about 400 ng of RNA, a library with molecular barcoded alpha/delta and beta/gamma adaptors was made. Using its own MiXCR run on the reads, TCRdb lists one record per CDR3 protein. The sample consists of over 90,000 distinct CDR3 sequences, roughly 21% of them appearing once. Sampling of bone marrow took place during active disease in every patient. The clonotype was recovered from a donor at least 40 years old with multiple myeloma. Sequenced input: a population of CD138-negative cells sorted from bone marrow. The V gene is TRBV20-1, the J gene TRBJ2-1, with a weak D call TRBD2 (5 bases). Here the CDR3 DNA reads TGCAGTGCTAGAGGAGTGCTGAGCGAGGGCAATGAGCAGTTCTTC. The encoded protein is CSARGVLSEGNEQFF.